This T cell receptor (beta chain) was observed in a study of blood T cell repertoires in COVID-19. Study summary: Sample material is recorded as cDNA or gDNA derived from T cells, B-cell-depleted T cells, or PBMCs.

The CDR3 contains 15 residues. In germline, CDR1 is SGHTA, CDR2 FQGTGA. The trim removed 5 bases at V and 0 bases at J, leaving 4 bases unmatched. Libraries were prepared by immunoSEQ multiplex PCR; TCRdb keeps only in-frame clonotypes and omits some of them. The table includes more than 200,000 clones, about four fifths detected once. The TCR originated in a man aged 45-65 years with active or convalescent COVID-19. The sequencing sample was made of peripheral blood. The rearrangement uses TRBV7-3 and TRBJ2-1; TRBD1 aligns across 7 bases. CDR3 DNA: TGTGCCAGCAGCGCACAGGGGTCCTCCTACAATGAGCAGTTCTTC. Translation: CASSAQGSSYNEQFF.